The 26 T cell receptor beta chains below come from one sample, sequenced in a study of T cells after yellow fever vaccination. TCRdb called the 5' RACE reads again in MiXCR, with one record for every CDR3 protein. The sample has under 500,000 distinct CDR3 sequences, approximately 19% seen once. This material consisted of PBMCs, taken before the yellow fever booster vaccination. These TCRs come from a man younger than 30 who received the YFV17D yellow fever vaccine.

This clonotype showed up many times. The chain's CDR3 is CASSYGQGLYQPQHF. CDR3 in DNA: TGTGCCAGCAGCTACGGACAGGGGTTATATCAGCCCCAGCATTTT. J is TRBJ1-5 and V is TRBV7-2; 9 bases are shared with TRBD1. This CDR3 has 15 amino acids. Germline V lookup: CDR1 SGHTA, CDR2 FQGNSA. V shed 4 bases, J shed 5 bases, and the junction held 6 bases outside the gene matches.

V and J are TRBV6-6 and TRBJ1-4; tentatively, D is TRBD1 (5 bases). The CDR3 is 14 amino acids. CDR1 and CDR2 from the germline V gene are MNHNY and SVGAGI (reference sequence). Trimming took 8 bases from V and 6 from J, leaving 16 bases between them. The CDR3 DNA follows: TGTGCCAGCGGGGCGACAGATCTTTATGAAAAACTGTTTTTT. It yields the protein CASGATDLYEKLFF.

This sequence joins TRBV7-3 and TRBJ1-1; D remains ambiguous. Germline V lookup: CDR1 SGHTA, CDR2 FQGTGA. CDR3 length equals 14 residues. The V end was cut by 1 base, the J end by 1 base, with 7 bases between. As DNA, the CDR3 is TGTGCCAGCAGCTTAATGGCTGGGAACACTGAAGCTTTCTTT. Encoded protein: CASSLMAGNTEAFF.

The rearrangement links TRBV7-2 to TRBJ2-5, with D possibly TRBD1 on 5 matching bases. The CDR3 has 13 residues. V was trimmed by 4 bases and J by 5 bases, leaving 11 bases between them. Germline lookup yields CDR1 SGHTA and CDR2 FQGNSA. The CDR3 nucleotides are TGTGCCAGCAGCTCGGACAATCGGGAGACCCAGTACTTC. It codes for CASSSDNRETQYF.

The chain uses TRBV6-1 and TRBJ2-7; D possibly uses TRBD1 or TRBD2 (5 bases each). Germline CDR1 reads MNHNS; CDR2 reads SASEGT. V lost 5 bases and J 5 bases, leaving 16 bases between the germline ends. The CDR3 runs 14 residues. Written as DNA, the CDR3 is TGTGCCAGCAGTAGGGACCCAAGGTACCACGAGCAGTACTTC. This sequence encodes CASSRDPRYHEQYF.

This clonotype was seen many times. The V call is TRBV24-1, the J call TRBJ2-3; D ambiguous. Germline V gives CDR1 KGHDR, CDR2 SFDVKD. CDR3 length equals 13 residues. The V and J ends lost 5 bases and 0 bases respectively, with 5 bases between them. CDR3 sequence reads: CATSGDSTDTQYF. DNA of the CDR3: TGTGCCACCAGTGGTGACAGCACAGATACGCAGTATTTT.

V is TRBV7-2 and J is TRBJ2-3; D is ambiguous. CDR1 and CDR2 from the germline V gene are SGHTA and FQGNSA. V was shortened by 1 base and J by 0 bases, with 8 bases between the two germline ends. The CDR3 consists of 15 residues. Here the CDR3 DNA reads TGTGCCAGCAGCTTAGGAGGATTTAGCACAGATACGCAGTATTTT. Amino acid sequence: CASSLGGFSTDTQYF.

In this sample, this clonotype turned up a few times. The rearrangement links TRBV12-3 or TRBV12-4 to TRBJ2-7; tentatively, D is TRBD2 (7 bases). V lost 4 bases and J 4 bases, leaving 23 bases between the germline ends. The CDR3 extends over 17 amino acids. The CDR3 protein is CASSSPLSEKGGYEQYF. The CDR3 coding sequence is TGTGCCAGCAGTTCGCCGCTTTCGGAAAAGGGGGGGTACGAGCAGTACTTC.

This clonotype was seen more than once but under ten times. The chain links TRBV6-5 to TRBJ2-1; D is unclear. The CDR3 is 14 amino acids. Germline CDR1 and CDR2: MNHEY and SVGAGI. The V end was cut by 6 bases, the J end by 5 bases, with 14 bases between. CDR3 bases: TGTGCCAGCAGCACGGACGTGTGGAACAATGAGCAGTTCTTC. It translates to CASSTDVWNNEQFF.

This clonotype was seen more than once but under ten times. The chain links TRBV10-3 to TRBJ2-5; D remains unclear. V was clipped by 3 bases and J by 4 bases, with 12 bases between them. Per the germline V gene, CDR1 is ENHRY and CDR2 is SYGVKD. This CDR3 contains 14 residues. The CDR3 region is CAISDPLIGETQYF. In nucleotides, the CDR3 is TGTGCCATCAGTGACCCATTGATAGGAGAGACCCAGTACTTC.

J is TRBJ2-7 and V is TRBV20-1, with a possible D match to TRBD1 (5 bases). Germline CDR1 reads DFQATT; CDR2 reads SNEGSKA (reference sequence). The CDR3 is 13 residues long. V lost 7 bases and J lost 5, with 18 bases in between. CDR3 residues: CSVKQGIYDEQYF. CDR3 DNA: TGCAGTGTTAAGCAGGGAATTTATGACGAGCAGTACTTC.

The chain employs TRBV27 and TRBJ1-3; the D is unclear. Trimming took 6 bases from V and 2 from J, leaving 20 bases between them. Germline loops: CDR1 MNHEY, CDR2 SMNVEV (reference sequence). The CDR3 sequence is 17 residues long. The CDR3 loop is CASREGAGFDTGNTIYF. CDR3 nucleotides: TGTGCCAGCAGGGAAGGAGCGGGGTTTGATACTGGAAACACCATATATTTT.

The rearrangement joins TRBV19 to TRBJ1-5; D gene ambiguous. This CDR3 is built from 15 residues. The V end lost 9 bases, the J end lost 5 bases, and 20 bases lay between the germline ends. CDR1 is LNHDA, CDR2 SQIVND, per germline (reference sequence). In DNA, the CDR3 is TGTGCCAGCGCAAAAAACGCGAGAAAGGATCAGCCCCAGCATTTT. Protein sequence: CASAKNARKDQPQHF.

This clonotype was observed a handful of times. This chain links TRBV5-1 with TRBJ2-5; 7 bases agree with TRBD2. This CDR3 is 11 amino acids long. V gave up 4 bases and J gave up 10 bases; unmatched junction bases: 4. Germline values: CDR1 SGHRS, CDR2 YFSETQ. Here the CDR3 DNA reads TGCGCCAGCAGCGGTGGGGAGGGCCAGTACTTC. As protein: CASSGGEGQYF.

Notes on this clonotype: One base away lies a much larger clone, so this may be a sequencing read error. The J gene is TRBJ2-7, the V gene TRBV5-6; D remains ambiguous. CDR1 is SGHDT and CDR2 is YYEEEE in the germline V gene. The CDR3 has 14 amino acids. In nucleotides, the CDR3 is TGTGCCAGCTGCTTGACTGGCGATTCCTACGAGCAGTACTTC. It yields the protein CASCLTGDSYEQYF.

This clonotype was counted between two and nine times. CDR3 in DNA: TGCGCCAGCAGCCCACTCCCGGGGGCAGGTGAAAAACTGTTTTTT. Translating gives CASSPLPGAGEKLFF. The chain recombines TRBV5-1 with TRBJ1-4, with a tentative D call TRBD1 (6 bases). The CDR3 sequence is 15 residues long. Germline V gene sequence: CDR1 SGHRS, CDR2 YFSETQ. The V gene lost 4 bases and the J gene lost 7 bases, with 17 bases spanning the gap. The entire variable domain, with the rest obtained from reference TRBV5-1 and TRBJ1-4, is as follows: KAGVTQTPRYLIKTRGQQVTLSCSPISGHRSVSWYQQTPGQGLQFLFEYFSETQRNKGNFPGRFSGRQFSNSRSEMNVSTLELGDSALYLCASSPLPGAGEKLFFGSGTQLSVL.

V is TRBV14 and J is TRBJ1-5; 8 nucleotides match TRBD1. The V segment lost 0 bases and the J segment 5 bases; nucleotides outside the gene matches: 9. This CDR3 region has 17 residues. Germline V CDR1 and CDR2: SGHDN, FVKESK. Written as DNA, the CDR3 is TGTGCCAGCAGCCAAGAGGCAGCCAGGGGGCCAGATCAGCCCCAGCATTTT. As protein: CASSQEAARGPDQPQHF. Looking up the rest from reference TRBV14 and TRBJ1-5 gives the full variable domain: EAGVTQFPSHSVIEKGQTVTLRCDPISGHDNLYWYRRVMGKEIKFLLHFVKESKQDESGMPNNRFLAERTGGTYSTLKVQPAELEDSGVYFCASSQEAARGPDQPQHFGDGTRLSIL.

The chain uses TRBV20-1 and TRBJ1-1; the match to TRBD1 covers 8 bases. CDR1 DFQATT and CDR2 SNEGSKA come from the germline V gene (reference sequence). The trim removed 7 bases at V and 2 bases at J, leaving 15 bases unmatched. This CDR3 comprises 16 residues. For the CDR3, the DNA is TGCAGTGTTCGGACAGGGTGGGTCGTGGTTAACACTGAAGCTTTCTTT. Translated: CSVRTGWVVVNTEAFF.

This chain uses TRBV4-1 with TRBJ2-5; D is perhaps TRBD1 or TRBD2 (5 bases each). CDR1 is MGHRA, CDR2 YSYEKL, per germline. The CDR3 contains 15 residues. The V gene lost 3 bases and the J gene lost 1 base, with 12 bases spanning the gap. This CDR3 reads CASSHHGTVQETQYF. The CDR3 bases are TGCGCCAGCAGCCATCATGGGACGGTCCAAGAGACCCAGTACTTC.

This chain links TRBV19 with TRBJ1-5; tentatively, D is TRBD1 (5 bases). CDR1 and CDR2 (germline): LNHDA, SQIVND (reference sequence). The CDR3 runs to 16 residues. V shed 1 base and J shed 4 bases, with 14 bases lying between them. The CDR3 DNA reads as TGTGCCAGTAGTATAGTTGACAGCGTCACAAATCAGCCCCAGCATTTT. It translates to CASSIVDSVTNQPQHF.

This clonotype was recorded many times. This chain joins TRBV20-1 and TRBJ2-3; D gene ambiguous. V lost 0 bases and J 2 bases, leaving 6 bases between the germline ends. The germline V gene has CDR1 DFQATT and CDR2 SNEGSKA (reference sequence). The CDR3 is 13 amino acids. This chain's CDR3 is CSAREVYTDTQYF. The DNA of the CDR3 is TGCAGTGCTAGAGAGGTGTACACAGATACGCAGTATTTT.

This clonotype was seen a few times. The chain carries TRBV20-1 and TRBJ2-5; 12 positions agree with TRBD2. V trimming: 3 bases; J trimming: 3 bases; junction bases outside the gene matches: 2. The germline gives CDR1 DFQATT, CDR2 SNEGSKA (reference sequence). CDR3 length equals 14 residues. The DNA of the CDR3 is TGCAGTGCTAGTAGGACTAGCGGGGAAGAGACCCAGTACTTC. Amino acid sequence: CSASRTSGEETQYF.

The rearrangement links TRBV4-3 to TRBJ2-7, with 7 bases that match TRBD1. The CDR3 covers 15 residues. The V gene's germline CDR1 is LGHNA and CDR2 YSLEER. V lost 1 base and J lost 3; bases outside the gene matches: 6. The CDR3 here is CASSQVRQGDYEQYF. Here the CDR3 DNA reads TGCGCCAGCAGCCAAGTTCGGCAGGGGGACTACGAGCAGTACTTC.

This clonotype showed up just a few times. This rearrangement joins TRBV20-1 to TRBJ2-3; 8 nucleotides match TRBD1. CDR1 and CDR2 from the germline V gene are DFQATT and SNEGSKA (reference sequence). J gave up 4 bases and V 2 bases, and 8 bases lay outside the gene matches. The CDR3 has 15 residues. The chain's CDR3 is CSARRDRIGSDTQYF. CDR3 in DNA: TGCAGTGCTAGAAGGGACAGGATTGGTTCAGATACGCAGTATTTT.

This clonotype showed up just a few times. J is TRBJ2-6 and V is TRBV4-3; D gene ambiguous. Germline CDR1 and CDR2: LGHNA and YSLEER. The germline V and J ends were trimmed by 0 bases and 2 bases, with 5 bases remaining between them. The CDR3 spans 15 residues. The CDR3 sequence is CASSQDVPGANVLTF. The CDR3 DNA reads as TGCGCCAGCAGCCAAGACGTGCCTGGGGCCAACGTCCTGACTTTC.

CDR3: CATSRGDSRGLSEQYF. CDR3 DNA sequence: TGTGCCACCAGCAGAGGTGATTCGCGGGGCTTAAGCGAGCAGTACTTC. The rearrangement joins TRBV15 to TRBJ2-7, with a possible D match to TRBD2 (6 bases). Trimming removed 1 base at V and 6 bases at J, with 19 bases between. Germline V gene lookup returns CDR1 LNHNV and CDR2 YYDKDF (reference sequence). This CDR3 is built from 16 residues.